These 26 T cell receptor beta chains were all obtained from the same sample, sequenced in a study of blood T cell repertoires in COVID-19. Only in-frame clones appear in the TCRdb table, and some are missing; sequencing was by immunoSEQ multiplex PCR. The data contain some 230,000 clones, around 80% of them singletons. Sample: PBMCs or T cells enriched from blood (not recorded which). All receptors come from a man between 35 and 55 years old who had recovered from COVID-19.

The chain couples TRBV7-9 to TRBJ2-1, with 9 bases identical to TRBD2. Per the germline V gene, CDR1 is SEHNR and CDR2 is FQNEAQ (reference sequence). Germline trimming cut 3 bases from V and 4 bases from J; bases unmatched to any gene: 1. The CDR3 is 14 residues long. CDR3: CASSFLAGYNEQFF. CDR3 nucleotides: TGTGCCAGCAGCTTCCTAGCGGGGTACAATGAGCAGTTCTTC. Filled out from reference TRBV7-9 and TRBJ2-1, the complete variable domain reads DTGVSQNPRHKITKRGQNVTFRCDPISEHNRLYWYRQTLGQGPEFLTYFQNEAQLEKSRLLSDRFSAERPKGSFSTLEIQRTEQGDSAMYLCASSFLAGYNEQFFGPGTRLTVL.

The V and J genes are TRBV10-2 and TRBJ2-1; 7 nucleotides line up with TRBD2. The CDR3 is made up of 17 amino acids. Germline-derived CDR1 and CDR2 are WSHSY and SAAADI. After removal of 6 bases from V and 5 bases from J, the junction contained 16 bases not matched to a gene. The CDR3 nucleotides read TGCGCCAGCAGAGGTCTTCTGGCTAGCGGCCGAGACAATGAGCAGTTCTTC. The encoded protein is CASRGLLASGRDNEQFF.

The chain links TRBV30 to TRBJ1-6; unclear D gene. Trimming stripped 2 bases from V and 7 bases from J, with 12 bases between. Germline assignment: CDR1 GTSNPN and CDR2 SVGIG (reference sequence). The CDR3 has 14 residues. The CDR3 nucleotides read TGTGCCTGGAGTCGCGGACTCCCAAATTCACCCCTCCACTTT. Translating gives CAWSRGLPNSPLHF.

The chain uses TRBV3-1 (or the pseudogene TRBV3-2) and TRBJ2-1; D may be TRBD1 or TRBD2 (9 bases each). Deletions cut 4 bases from V and 2 bases from J, with 27 bases between. Germline CDR1 reads LGHDT; CDR2 reads YNNKEL (reference sequence). CDR3 size: 20 residues. CDR3 nucleotides: TGTGCCAGCAGCCCTGCATGGGACAGGGTACGCGGGAGGGCCTACAATGAGCAGTTCTTC. It encodes CASSPAWDRVRGRAYNEQFF.

This clone was counted once. V usage is TRBV29-1 and J usage is TRBJ1-1; 7 bases align to TRBD1. CDR1 is SQVTM and CDR2 is ANQGSEA in the germline V gene. The CDR3 spans 13 residues. The chain's CDR3 is CSSSGGSNTEAFF. CDR3 coding DNA: TGCAGTTCCTCAGGGGGGTCGAACACTGAAGCTTTCTTT.

The chain has TRBV20-1 and TRBJ1-1, with D possibly matching TRBD1 (5 bases). The V gene's germline CDR1 is DFQATT and CDR2 SNEGSKA (reference sequence). This CDR3 comprises 13 residues. V gave up 3 bases and J gave up 5 bases, with 13 bases separating them. CDR3 nucleotides: TGCAGTGCTAGTCGGCAGGGAAGGACTGAAGCTTTCTTT. Residues: CSASRQGRTEAFF.

J is TRBJ2-1 and V is TRBV7-9; 9 bases agree with TRBD1. The CDR3 extends over 13 amino acids. The J segment lost 5 bases and the V segment lost 11 bases, leaving 7 bases of the junction unmatched. Germline V gives CDR1 SEHNR, CDR2 FQNEAQ (reference sequence). CDR3 DNA: TGTGCCCGCCGGACAGGGGAAAACAATGAGCAGTTCTTC. Its protein is CARRTGENNEQFF.

V usage is TRBV12-3 or TRBV12-4 and J usage is TRBJ2-7; D call uncertain. Trimming shortened V by 4 bases and J by 4 bases, and 8 bases separated the two germline ends. This CDR3 spans 12 amino acids. The CDR3 bases are TGTGCCAGCAGTTCCTACTGGTACGAGCAGTACTTC. Protein product: CASSSYWYEQYF.

The rearrangement links TRBV7-2 to TRBJ2-1, with TRBD1 as a possible D gene (6 bases). The CDR3 has 15 residues. The germline gives CDR1 SGHTA, CDR2 FQGNSA. V lost 2 bases to trimming and J lost 1 base, with 9 bases between them. The CDR3 sequence is CASSLRQASYNEQFF. In DNA form, the CDR3 reads TGTGCCAGCAGCTTACGACAGGCGTCCTACAATGAGCAGTTCTTC.

In this sample, this clone turned up once. CDR3 bases: TGTGCCAGCAGTCCCAACAGGGTCCGCTACACCTTC. This translates into CASSPNRVRYTF. V gene TRBV28 combines with J gene TRBJ1-2; TRBD1 might be the D (6 bases). The length of the CDR3 is 12 residues. V gave up 5 bases and J gave up 9 bases, with 13 bases separating them. Germline values: CDR1 MDHEN, CDR2 SYDVKM.

The chain has TRBV28 and TRBJ2-5, with D tentatively TRBD1 (6 bases). In germline, CDR1 is MDHEN, CDR2 SYDVKM. V was trimmed by 3 bases and J by 0 bases, leaving 8 bases between them. The CDR3 sequence is 14 residues long. CDR3 bases: TGTGCCAGCAGTTTCGGGGACAACCAAGAGACCCAGTACTTC. It yields the protein CASSFGDNQETQYF.

The chain links TRBV11-1 to TRBJ2-5; possibly TRBD1 for D (6 bases). The V end lost 1 base, the J end lost 5 bases, and 11 bases lay between the germline ends. The CDR3 sequence is 14 residues long. Germline V CDR1 and CDR2: SGHAT, FQDESV (reference sequence). In DNA form, the CDR3 reads TGTGCCAGCAGCTTAGAACAGGGATACGAGACCCAGTACTTC. It specifies CASSLEQGYETQYF.

The count of this clone is one. The rearrangement joins TRBV30 to TRBJ1-2, with 8 bases aligning to TRBD1. The CDR3 is 13 amino acids. Per the germline V gene, CDR1 is GTSNPN and CDR2 is SVGIG (reference sequence). V dropped 2 bases and J dropped 8; count of bases not matched to a gene: 7. Written as DNA, the CDR3 is TGTGCCTGGAGTCCCGGGACAGGTGACGGCTACACCTTC. It codes for CAWSPGTGDGYTF.

This chain connects TRBV2 to TRBJ2-2, with TRBD1 as a possible D gene (6 bases). Germline V gene data show CDR1 as SNHLY and CDR2 as FYNNEI. This CDR3 has 16 amino acids. V was shortened by 4 bases and J by 2 bases, with 14 bases between the two germline ends. Written as DNA, the CDR3 is TGTGCCAGCAGTGGGTTCAGGGGCTACAACACCGGGGAGCTGTTTTTT. This codes for CASSGFRGYNTGELFF.

The chain carries TRBV5-1 and TRBJ2-7, with a weak D call TRBD2 (6 bases). Germline CDR1 reads SGHRS; CDR2 reads YFSETQ. The CDR3 has 16 amino acids. Trimming cost V 1 base and J 7 bases, with 21 bases left between them. The CDR3 DNA follows: TGCGCCAGCAGCTTGCCCCTACTAGCAGGACCGGGGGAGCAGTACTTC. It translates to CASSLPLLAGPGEQYF. Supplemented by reference TRBV5-1 and TRBJ2-7, the full variable domain reads KAGVTQTPRYLIKTRGQQVTLSCSPISGHRSVSWYQQTPGQGLQFLFEYFSETQRNKGNFPGRFSGRQFSNSRSEMNVSTLELGDSALYLCASSLPLLAGPGEQYFGPGTRLTVT.

This rearrangement joins TRBV5-1 to TRBJ1-3; a weak D match, TRBD1 (5 bases). Germline CDR1 reads SGHRS; CDR2 reads YFSETQ. Trimming pared 4 bases from V and 0 bases from J, leaving 11 bases between. The CDR3 extends over 15 amino acids. The CDR3 DNA follows: TGCGCCAGCAGCGATAGGGGAAACTCTGGAAACACCATATATTTT. Protein product: CASSDRGNSGNTIYF.

The rearrangement uses TRBV2 and TRBJ2-5; TRBD2 matches 12 bases. The CDR3 is made up of 15 amino acids. Germline V CDR1 and CDR2: SNHLY, FYNNEI. V dropped 6 bases and J dropped 5; count of bases not matched to a gene: 7. CDR3 nucleotide sequence: TGTGCCAGCAGACTAGCGGGAGGCCTTTTGGAGACCCAGTACTTC. Residues: CASRLAGGLLETQYF. The full variable domain, completed using reference TRBV2 and TRBJ2-5, is EPEVTQTPSHQVTQMGQEVILRCVPISNHLYFYWYRQILGQKVEFLVSFYNNEISEKSEIFDDQFSVERPDGSNFTLKIRSTKLEDSAMYFCASRLAGGLLETQYFGPGTRLLVL.

V is TRBV14 and J is TRBJ2-7; 11 bases are a match to TRBD1. Per germline, CDR1 SGHDN and CDR2 FVKESK. J was trimmed by 5 bases and V by 6 bases; bases with no gene match: 9. The CDR3 totals 15 residues. CDR3 amino acids: CASSRPGQGAHEQYF. The DNA for the CDR3 is TGTGCCAGCAGTCGCCCCGGACAGGGGGCCCACGAGCAGTACTTC.

The chain couples TRBV3-1 (or the pseudogene TRBV3-2) to TRBJ2-1; the D gene is possibly TRBD2 (6 bases). V was shortened by 5 bases and J by 4 bases, with 15 bases between the two germline ends. Looked up from germline, CDR1 is LGHDT and CDR2 is YNNKEL (reference sequence). This CDR3 comprises 15 residues. CDR3 in amino acids: CASSSGTGLYNEQFF. CDR3 nucleotides: TGTGCCAGCAGCTCCGGGACTGGGCTGTACAATGAGCAGTTCTTC.

This clone showed up just once. V usage is TRBV6-5 and J usage is TRBJ2-1; 11 positions match TRBD1. CDR1 and CDR2 from the germline V gene are MNHEY and SVGAGI. J was trimmed by 4 bases and V by 2 bases; bases with no gene match: 1. The CDR3 is made up of 15 amino acids. The CDR3 sequence is CASSYGDRGYNEQFF. DNA of the CDR3: TGTGCCAGCAGTTACGGGGACAGGGGGTACAATGAGCAGTTCTTC.

This clone was counted once. V gene TRBV7-7 combines with J gene TRBJ2-7; 9 bases align to TRBD1. The CDR3 consists of 16 residues. CDR1 and CDR2 (germline): SSHAT, FNYEAQ (reference sequence). With V trimmed by 5 bases and J by 3 bases, 11 bases remained unmatched. CDR3 loop: CASSPRPGTGYYEQYF. CDR3 DNA sequence: TGTGCCAGCAGCCCAAGACCCGGGACAGGGTACTACGAGCAGTACTTC.

This clone was detected only once. CDR3 DNA sequence: TGTGCCAGCAGGGTGGACTGGGGGGAAGGAGAGCAGTTCTTC. Amino acid sequence: CASRVDWGEGEQFF. The V call is TRBV2, the J call TRBJ2-1, with D possibly matching TRBD2 (6 bases). Germline V lookup: CDR1 SNHLY, CDR2 FYNNEI. Deletions cut 6 bases from V and 10 bases from J, with 19 bases between. The CDR3 has 14 residues. Full variable domain (remainder filled in from reference TRBV2 and TRBJ2-1): EPEVTQTPSHQVTQMGQEVILRCVPISNHLYFYWYRQILGQKVEFLVSFYNNEISEKSEIFDDQFSVERPDGSNFTLKIRSTKLEDSAMYFCASRVDWGEGEQFFGPGTRLTVL.

The chain combines TRBV5-1 with TRBJ2-1, with 12 positions matching TRBD2. V dropped 3 bases and J dropped 6; count of bases not matched to a gene: 1. The CDR3 has 14 residues. Germline loops: CDR1 SGHRS, CDR2 YFSETQ. The DNA of the CDR3 is TGCGCCAGCAGCTCGGGACTAGCGGGCAATGAGCAGTTCTTC. This encodes CASSSGLAGNEQFF.

The table lists this clone with a few counts. This chain uses TRBV27 with TRBJ2-1; tentatively, D is TRBD2 (6 bases). Trimming stripped 3 bases from V and 4 bases from J, with 10 bases between. CDR1 and CDR2 (germline): MNHEY, SMNVEV (reference sequence). The CDR3 runs to 14 residues. In nucleotides, the CDR3 is TGTGCCAGCAGTTTGGGAGGACGGTACAATGAGCAGTTCTTC. The encoded protein is CASSLGGRYNEQFF.

This chain links TRBV28 with TRBJ2-7; 7 bases map to TRBD1. The germline V gene has CDR1 MDHEN and CDR2 SYDVKM. V shed 7 bases and J 0 bases; nucleotides not matched to a gene: 3. This CDR3 comprises 13 residues. CDR3 sequence reads: CASTGTDSYEQYF. CDR3 nucleotides: TGTGCCAGCACGGGGACAGACTCCTACGAGCAGTACTTC.

The count of this clone is one. The CDR3: CASSLSGATFYGYTF. CDR3 in DNA: TGTGCCAGCAGTTTATCAGGGGCGACCTTCTATGGCTACACCTTC. The genes are TRBV28 and TRBJ1-2; tentatively, D is TRBD1 (6 bases). This CDR3 region has 15 residues. Germline V lookup: CDR1 MDHEN, CDR2 SYDVKM. V lost 1 base and J lost 4, with 13 bases in between.